This is a list of T cell receptor beta chains from one sample in a study of blood T cell repertoires in COVID-19. Method: immunoSEQ multiplex PCR; TCRdb's copy keeps in-frame clones and lacks some. The table lists about 320,000 clones, about nine tenths of them singletons. The sample comprised PBMCs or T cells enriched from blood (not recorded which). These TCRs come from a woman under 30 who had recovered from COVID-19. The CDR3 runs from the conserved cysteine through the conserved F or W. Each record gives: J gene, V gene, D gene, clone size, CDR3 DNA, CDR3 protein. D genes are given only for firm matches. Size is stated for part of the rows, as once, few or many counts, or as a class when the clone is expanded.

J gene: TRBJ1-6
V gene: TRBV2
D gene: .
clone size: .
CDR3 DNA: TGTGCCAGCAGCTTTCAGGGGTATTCACCCCTCCACTTT
CDR3 protein: CASSFQGYSPLHF

J gene: TRBJ2-7
V gene: TRBV6-5
D gene: TRBD1
clone size: .
CDR3 DNA: TGTGCCAGCAACCACAGGGGGAGCTCCTACGAGCAGTACTTC
CDR3 protein: CASNHRGSSYEQYF

J gene: TRBJ1-5
V gene: TRBV6-5
D gene: .
clone size: .
CDR3 DNA: TGTGCCAGCAGTTACTCGATCTCAGGTCAGCCCCAGCATTTT
CDR3 protein: CASSYSISGQPQHF

J gene: TRBJ2-7
V gene: TRBV5-6
D gene: .
clone size: .
CDR3 DNA: TGTGCCAGCAGCCCCCGGGGTCCCCTTAGCTACGAGCAGTACTTC
CDR3 protein: CASSPRGPLSYEQYF

J gene: TRBJ2-5
V gene: TRBV27
D gene: .
clone size: .
CDR3 DNA: TGTGCCAGCTCCGACAGCTACCTCCAAGAGACCCAGTACTTC
CDR3 protein: CASSDSYLQETQYF

J gene: TRBJ1-6
V gene: TRBV11-2
D gene: .
clone size: .
CDR3 DNA: TGTGCCAGCAGGTCGCCCGGGAGGATTAATTCACCCCTCCACTTT
CDR3 protein: CASRSPGRINSPLHF

J gene: TRBJ1-1
V gene: TRBV30
D gene: TRBD1
clone size: .
CDR3 DNA: TGTGCCTGGAGTGTTGCCGACAGGGTGAACACTGAAGCTTTCTTT
CDR3 protein: CAWSVADRVNTEAFF

J gene: TRBJ1-1
V gene: TRBV2
D gene: .
clone size: .
CDR3 DNA: TGTGCCAGCAGTAAACAGGGTGGCACTGAAGCTTTCTTT
CDR3 protein: CASSKQGGTEAFF

J gene: TRBJ1-1
V gene: TRBV5-1
D gene: .
clone size: .
CDR3 DNA: TGCGCCAGCAGCCTCGGTAGCACTGAAGCTTTCTTT
CDR3 protein: CASSLGSTEAFF

J gene: TRBJ1-1
V gene: TRBV18
D gene: TRBD1
clone size: .
CDR3 DNA: TGTGCCAGCTCAAGGGACAGCATGAACACTGAAGCTTTCTTT
CDR3 protein: CASSRDSMNTEAFF

J gene: TRBJ1-5
V gene: TRBV10-3
D gene: .
clone size: .
CDR3 DNA: TGTGCCATCAGTGATACAGTTAGCAATCAGCCCCAGCATTTT
CDR3 protein: CAISDTVSNQPQHF

J gene: TRBJ2-7
V gene: TRBV7-9
D gene: .
clone size: .
CDR3 DNA: TGTGCCAGCAGCTTAGGTCGGAGCTACGAGCAGTACTTC
CDR3 protein: CASSLGRSYEQYF

J gene: TRBJ2-1
V gene: TRBV5-4
D gene: TRBD2
clone size: .
CDR3 DNA: TGTGCCAGCAGCTCCCTTAGCGGGGACGGTTACAATGAGCAGTTCTTC
CDR3 protein: CASSSLSGDGYNEQFF

J gene: TRBJ1-2
V gene: TRBV13
D gene: .
clone size: once
CDR3 DNA: TGTGCCAGCAGCTTCTCGGGACTCCATGGCTACACCTTC
CDR3 protein: CASSFSGLHGYTF

J gene: TRBJ2-7
V gene: TRBV9
D gene: TRBD2
clone size: .
CDR3 DNA: TGTGCCAGCAGCGTAGAGGCGGGAGGCCTCTACGAGCAGTACTTC
CDR3 protein: CASSVEAGGLYEQYF

J gene: TRBJ2-1
V gene: TRBV21-1
D gene: .
clone size: .
CDR3 DNA: TGTGCCAGCAGCACTACTTGGAATGAGCAGTTCTTC
CDR3 protein: CASSTTWNEQFF

J gene: TRBJ2-7
V gene: TRBV7-9
D gene: TRBD2
clone size: .
CDR3 DNA: TGTGCCAGCAGCTTATTCGGGGGGAACCACGAGCAGTACTTC
CDR3 protein: CASSLFGGNHEQYF

J gene: TRBJ2-1
V gene: TRBV9
D gene: .
clone size: once
CDR3 DNA: TGTGCCAGCAGCGAGGTTCCGGGGGGCCCGAGAAGCTCCTACAATGAGCAGTTCTTC
CDR3 protein: CASSEVPGGPRSSYNEQFF

J gene: TRBJ1-5
V gene: TRBV10-1
D gene: .
clone size: .
CDR3 DNA: TGCGCCAGCAGTCGAACGCCTAGACAGGGCAATCAGCCCCAGCATTTT
CDR3 protein: CASSRTPRQGNQPQHF

J gene: TRBJ2-3
V gene: TRBV5-1
D gene: .
clone size: few
CDR3 DNA: TGCGCCAGCAGCCCCGACTCCCATACGCAGTATTTT
CDR3 protein: CASSPDSHTQYF

J gene: TRBJ2-3
V gene: TRBV7-9
D gene: .
clone size: once
CDR3 DNA: TGTGCCAGCAGCTTCTTTCTACAGATCCCAACAAGCGATACGCAGTATTTT
CDR3 protein: CASSFFLQIPTSDTQYF

J gene: TRBJ2-3
V gene: TRBV5-1
D gene: .
clone size: .
CDR3 DNA: TGCGCCAGCAGCTTGAATCTAGATACGCAGTATTTT
CDR3 protein: CASSLNLDTQYF

J gene: TRBJ1-1
V gene: TRBV29-1
D gene: .
clone size: .
CDR3 DNA: TGCAGCGTTGGGTCTAGGGGTATGAACACTGAAGCTTTCTTT
CDR3 protein: CSVGSRGMNTEAFF

J gene: TRBJ1-1
V gene: TRBV7-9
D gene: TRBD1
clone size: few
CDR3 DNA: TGTGCCAGCAGCCCCGGCGGGACAGGGGCCCGGAACACTGAAGCTTTCTTT
CDR3 protein: CASSPGGTGARNTEAFF

J gene: TRBJ2-7
V gene: TRBV30
D gene: .
clone size: .
CDR3 DNA: TGTGCCTGGAGTCCAACCAGGGTCCCCTACGAGCAGTACTTC
CDR3 protein: CAWSPTRVPYEQYF

J gene: TRBJ2-3
V gene: TRBV18
D gene: .
clone size: .
CDR3 DNA: TGTGCCAGCTCACCACCGTCGGGAGATACGCAGTATTTT
CDR3 protein: CASSPPSGDTQYF

J gene: TRBJ1-1
V gene: TRBV5-5
D gene: TRBD1
clone size: .
CDR3 DNA: TGTGCCAGCAGCTTGGAACAGGGGATGGGCACTGAAGCTTTCTTT
CDR3 protein: CASSLEQGMGTEAFF

J gene: TRBJ1-2
V gene: TRBV27
D gene: .
clone size: .
CDR3 DNA: TGTGCCAGCAGTTTTGGTAGCGGCAGCACCTACACCTTC
CDR3 protein: CASSFGSGSTYTF

J gene: TRBJ2-7
V gene: TRBV10-3
D gene: TRBD2
clone size: .
CDR3 DNA: TGTGCCATCAGATCGGGACTAGCGGGAGAGGGTGGCCACGAGCAGTACTTC
CDR3 protein: CAIRSGLAGEGGHEQYF

J gene: TRBJ1-2
V gene: TRBV15
D gene: .
clone size: .
CDR3 DNA: TGTGCCACCAGCAGTTTTGGACAGACCTATGGCTACACCTTC
CDR3 protein: CATSSFGQTYGYTF

J gene: TRBJ1-1
V gene: TRBV3-1/TRBV3-2
D gene: .
clone size: .
CDR3 DNA: TGTGCCAGCAGCCAAGATCACGGGGGTTGGCCCCTCTTT
CDR3 protein: CASSQDHGGWPLF

J gene: TRBJ1-1
V gene: TRBV5-1
D gene: .
clone size: .
CDR3 DNA: TGCGCCAGCAGCTTGGCGGCGACCCGACTTATTGGCACTGAAGCTTTCTTT
CDR3 protein: CASSLAATRLIGTEAFF

J gene: TRBJ2-7
V gene: TRBV29-1
D gene: .
clone size: .
CDR3 DNA: TGCAGCGTTGGATCCGGGGTTGTCTCCTACGAGCAGTACTTC
CDR3 protein: CSVGSGVVSYEQYF

J gene: TRBJ2-2
V gene: TRBV28
D gene: .
clone size: .
CDR3 DNA: TGTGCCACCCCGGGAAGGCGAACCGGGGAGCTGTTTTTT
CDR3 protein: CATPGRRTGELFF

J gene: TRBJ2-3
V gene: TRBV9
D gene: TRBD2
clone size: .
CDR3 DNA: TGTGCCAGCAGCGCCGGACTAGTCAGCACAGATACGCAGTATTTT
CDR3 protein: CASSAGLVSTDTQYF

J gene: TRBJ1-2
V gene: TRBV9
D gene: .
clone size: few
CDR3 DNA: TGTGCCAGCAGCTCCCCGGGAAGGTATGGCTACACCTTC
CDR3 protein: CASSSPGRYGYTF

J gene: TRBJ1-2
V gene: TRBV19
D gene: .
clone size: .
CDR3 DNA: TGTGCCAGTAGTCCTCTCTCGAGACAGGCCCGGGGTGGCTACACCTTC
CDR3 protein: CASSPLSRQARGGYTF

J gene: TRBJ1-2
V gene: TRBV5-1
D gene: .
clone size: .
CDR3 DNA: TGCGCCAGCAGACCCGAACAGCATGGTCTTAGTTATGGTGGCTACACCTTC
CDR3 protein: CASRPEQHGLSYGGYTF

J gene: TRBJ1-1
V gene: TRBV6-5
D gene: TRBD1
clone size: .
CDR3 DNA: TGTGCCAGCAGTTCGACAGGGATACCTGAAGCTTTCTTT
CDR3 protein: CASSSTGIPEAFF

J gene: TRBJ2-7
V gene: TRBV3-1/TRBV3-2
D gene: .
clone size: .
CDR3 DNA: TGTGCCAGCAGCGCTAACTACGAGCAGTACTTC
CDR3 protein: CASSANYEQYF

J gene: TRBJ1-3
V gene: TRBV7-9
D gene: TRBD1
clone size: .
CDR3 DNA: TGTGCCAGCAGCTTAGCGGGGACAGACGGGGGAAACACCATATATTTT
CDR3 protein: CASSLAGTDGGNTIYF

J gene: TRBJ2-7
V gene: TRBV14
D gene: .
clone size: .
CDR3 DNA: TGTGCCAGCAGCCAAGCCGACGATCTCGGGGAGCAGTACTTC
CDR3 protein: CASSQADDLGEQYF

J gene: TRBJ2-7
V gene: TRBV14
D gene: TRBD2
clone size: .
CDR3 DNA: TGTGCCAGCAGCCGCGGACTAGCGGGAGCTCCCTACGAGCAGTACTTC
CDR3 protein: CASSRGLAGAPYEQYF

J gene: TRBJ2-3
V gene: TRBV6-4
D gene: .
clone size: .
CDR3 DNA: TGTGCCAGCAGTGGGGGGGACACAGATACGCAGTATTTT
CDR3 protein: CASSGGDTDTQYF

J gene: TRBJ2-7
V gene: TRBV2
D gene: .
clone size: .
CDR3 DNA: TGTGCCAGCAGCCAGGGTTGGGACGAGCAGTACTTC
CDR3 protein: CASSQGWDEQYF

J gene: TRBJ1-3
V gene: TRBV12-3/TRBV12-4
D gene: .
clone size: .
CDR3 DNA: TGTGCCAGCAGTCTGGGAAACACCATATATTTT
CDR3 protein: CASSLGNTIYF

J gene: TRBJ1-2
V gene: TRBV6-5
D gene: TRBD1
clone size: .
CDR3 DNA: TGTGCCAGCAGACCCAGACAGGGCGGCTACACCTTC
CDR3 protein: CASRPRQGGYTF

J gene: TRBJ1-6
V gene: TRBV9
D gene: .
clone size: .
CDR3 DNA: TGTGCCAGCCAGCAGGCCTCGGGGCCCCTCCACTTT
CDR3 protein: CASQQASGPLHF

J gene: TRBJ1-6
V gene: TRBV6-5
D gene: TRBD1
clone size: .
CDR3 DNA: TGTGCCAGCAGCGGACAGGTCTTTAATTCACCCCTCCACTTT
CDR3 protein: CASSGQVFNSPLHF

J gene: TRBJ1-5
V gene: TRBV10-3
D gene: .
clone size: .
CDR3 DNA: TGTGCCATCAGTGAGACCCCCAAAGCGGGACCCCTAGGGAGCAATCAGCCCCAGCATTTT
CDR3 protein: CAISETPKAGPLGSNQPQHF

J gene: TRBJ1-2
V gene: TRBV21-1
D gene: .
clone size: .
CDR3 DNA: TGTGCCAGCAGAACTCGAGGTCAGACAGTGACGCACTATGGCTACACCTTC
CDR3 protein: CASRTRGQTVTHYGYTF

J gene: TRBJ1-5
V gene: TRBV2
D gene: .
clone size: .
CDR3 DNA: TGTGCCAGCAGTCAGGATAGCAATCAGCCCCAGCATTTT
CDR3 protein: CASSQDSNQPQHF

J gene: TRBJ1-3
V gene: TRBV4-1
D gene: .
clone size: .
CDR3 DNA: TGCGCCAGCAGCCAGGGCAGCTACTCTGGAAACACCATATATTTT
CDR3 protein: CASSQGSYSGNTIYF

J gene: TRBJ2-1
V gene: TRBV18
D gene: TRBD1
clone size: .
CDR3 DNA: TGTGCCAGCTCACCAGGGACAGGGAGCTCCTACAATGAGCAGTTCTTC
CDR3 protein: CASSPGTGSSYNEQFF

J gene: TRBJ2-5
V gene: TRBV6-1
D gene: TRBD2
clone size: .
CDR3 DNA: TGTGCCAGCAGTGCCGGACTAGCGGGGGGGTACCAAGAGACCCAGTACTTC
CDR3 protein: CASSAGLAGGYQETQYF